This TCR beta chain was profiled in a study of Ad26.COV2.S vaccination and SARS-CoV-2 variants. Clones were sequenced by immunoSEQ multiplex PCR, and TCRdb holds only the in-frame ones, with some missing. The sample lists about 350,000 clones; about 90% were seen once. Regarding the study as a whole: Vaccine recipients posted higher spike-specific TCR breadth than their placebo counterparts.

Per germline, CDR1 KGHSH and CDR2 LQKENI. The CDR3 consists of 13 residues. V shed 4 bases and J 8 bases; nucleotides not matched to a gene: 2. As regards this clone: The antigen remains undetermined.

The chain links TRBV18 to TRBJ2-1; 10 positions agree with TRBD1. Sequenced material: peripheral blood, taken after recovery from COVID-19. This clonotype was sampled from a human donor who had recovered from COVID-19. The CDR3 reads CASSRGQGDEQFF. In DNA form, the CDR3 reads TGTGCCAGCTCACGAGGACAGGGGGATGAGCAGTTCTTC. The full variable domain, rest sourced from reference TRBV18 and TRBJ2-1, is NAGVMQNPRHLVRRRGQEARLRCSPMKGHSHVYWYRQLPEEGLKFMVYLQKENIIDESGMPKERFSAEFPKEGPSILRIQQVVRGDSAAYFCASSRGQGDEQFFGPGTRLTVL.